The 14 T cell receptor beta chains reported below all come from one sample, sequenced in a study of cytomegalovirus exposure and HLA in healthy donors. It was with 60 Vbeta and 13 Jbeta primers that the PCR ran. Method: immunoSEQ multiplex PCR; TCRdb's copy keeps in-frame clones and lacks some. The profile shows 85,000 to 120,000 clones, around 75% of them singletons. The sequenced material came from PBMCs. Source of these receptors: a man in his forties or fifties in good health and CMV-seronegative.

This sequence joins TRBV6-5 and TRBJ1-2; 8 bases fit TRBD1. Germline values: CDR1 MNHEY, CDR2 SVGAGI. This CDR3 has 13 residues. With V trimmed by 7 bases and J by 5 bases, 6 bases remained unmatched. CDR3 bases: TGTGCCAGCAAGATGACAGGGGCTTATGGCTACACCTTC. Amino acid sequence: CASKMTGAYGYTF.

The rearrangement uses TRBV11-1 and TRBJ2-7, with 11 bases aligning to TRBD1. The germline CDR1 and CDR2 sequences are SGHAT and FQDESV (reference sequence). The CDR3 is made up of 18 amino acids. V lost 2 bases to trimming and J lost 3 bases; unmatched junction nucleotides: 12. DNA for the CDR3: TGTGCCAGCAGCTTATCGTCATCCGGGACAGGGGGGTACTACGAGCAGTACTTC. Translated: CASSLSSSGTGGYYEQYF.

J is TRBJ2-5 and V is TRBV5-1; D is unclear. CDR1 is SGHRS and CDR2 is YFSETQ in the germline V gene. V lost 6 bases, J lost 1 base, and 13 bases lay in between. This CDR3 comprises 14 residues. This chain's CDR3 is CASTVGLIQETQYF. In DNA form, the CDR3 reads TGCGCCAGCACGGTGGGCCTAATCCAAGAGACCCAGTACTTC.

V and J are TRBV7-9 and TRBJ1-2, with TRBD1 matching over 7 bases. The CDR3 spans 14 residues. Germline-derived CDR1 and CDR2 are SEHNR and FQNEAQ (reference sequence). V lost 5 bases, J lost 4 bases, and 7 bases stayed unmatched. This CDR3 is CASSIQGLGYGYTF. The CDR3 DNA reads TGTGCCAGCAGCATACAGGGGCTTGGCTATGGCTACACCTTC.

This clone was picked up one time. This chain joins TRBV7-9 and TRBJ2-5; 11 nucleotides agree with TRBD2. There are 15 residues in the CDR3. The ends lost 5 bases at V and 4 bases at J; junction bases unmatched: 6. Germline V gene lookup returns CDR1 SEHNR and CDR2 FQNEAQ (reference sequence). The CDR3 bases are TGTGCCAGCAGCCATAGCGGGGGGGCAGGAGAGACCCAGTACTTC. Encoded protein: CASSHSGGAGETQYF.

CDR3 nucleotide sequence: TGTGCCAGCAGCTTGGCGGCGGGTCTATTAGGTGGAGAGACCCAGTACTTC. It codes for CASSLAAGLLGGETQYF. V usage is TRBV5-6 and J usage is TRBJ2-5; the D gene is possibly TRBD2 (5 bases). The germline V gene has CDR1 SGHDT and CDR2 YYEEEE. V dropped 0 bases and J dropped 4 bases, with 19 bases sitting between them. The CDR3 runs to 17 residues.

The CDR3 DNA reads TGTGCCAGCAGCCCAGCCAGGGATTCCTCCTACGAGCAGTACTTC. Translating gives CASSPARDSSYEQYF. V usage is TRBV7-9 and J usage is TRBJ2-7; D is perhaps TRBD1 (5 bases). This CDR3 comprises 15 residues. Germline CDR1 SEHNR, CDR2 FQNEAQ (reference sequence). Deletions cut 5 bases from V and 0 bases from J, with 14 bases between.

The chain carries TRBV29-1 and TRBJ1-2, with D hard to call. Trimming shortened V by 6 bases and J by 4 bases, and 21 bases separated the two germline ends. From germline, CDR1 is SQVTM and CDR2 ANQGSEA. The CDR3 contains 15 residues. The CDR3 nucleotides read TGCAGCGTCTCCGACGTGGGCTTTTCGGCCTATGGCTACACCTTC. Translated, it gives CSVSDVGFSAYGYTF.

This clone was seen just once. The genes are TRBV5-1 and TRBJ2-7, with D possibly TRBD2 on 5 matching bases. Trimming left V 0 bases short and J 1 base short, with 8 bases between. The CDR3 extends over 14 amino acids. Looked up from germline, CDR1 is SGHRS and CDR2 is YFSETQ. CDR3 in DNA: TGCGCCAGCAGCTTGGATGGGAGATCCTACGAGCAGTACTTC. It is translated as CASSLDGRSYEQYF.

The chain combines TRBV6-1 with TRBJ1-2; D perhaps matches TRBD1 (6 bases). Germline V gives CDR1 MNHNS, CDR2 SASEGT. The V end lost 3 bases, the J end lost 3 bases, and 11 bases lay between the germline ends. The CDR3 covers 14 residues. The chain's CDR3 is CASSEGGRDYGYTF. CDR3 nucleotides: TGTGCCAGCAGTGAGGGGGGGCGCGACTATGGCTACACCTTC.

V usage is TRBV10-2 and J usage is TRBJ1-2, with D maybe TRBD1 (5 bases). The CDR3 totals 13 residues. Germline-derived CDR1 and CDR2 are WSHSY and SAAADI. Between the trimmed V and J ends, which lost 6 bases and 8 bases, there was a span of 16 bases. CDR3 coding DNA: TGCGCCAGCAGCCCAGACAGAGACCGGGGCTACACCTTC. It codes for CASSPDRDRGYTF.

This chain links TRBV7-7 with TRBJ2-2; no clear D gene. The CDR3 has 13 residues. Deletions cut 5 bases from V and 6 bases from J, with 10 bases between. Germline CDR1 and CDR2: SSHAT and FNYEAQ (reference sequence). Written as DNA, the CDR3 is TGTGCCAGCAGCCCTTCCACGGCCGGGGAGCTGTTTTTT. Encoded protein: CASSPSTAGELFF. Full variable domain (outside the CDR3, taken from reference TRBV7-7 and TRBJ2-2): GAGVSQSPRYKVTKRGQDVTLRCDPISSHATLYWYQQALGQGPEFLTYFNYEAQPDKSGLPSDRFSAERPEGSISTLTIQRTEQRDSAMYRCASSPSTAGELFFGEGSRLTVL.

The chain recombines TRBV5-5 with TRBJ1-5, with D possibly matching TRBD1 (6 bases). Trimming removed 4 bases at V and 7 bases at J, with 15 bases between. Per germline, CDR1 SGHKS and CDR2 YYEKEE (reference sequence). The CDR3 runs to 14 residues. This chain's CDR3 is CASSLSGDVQPQHF. CDR3 nucleotide sequence: TGTGCCAGCAGCCTATCAGGGGATGTACAGCCCCAGCATTTT.

The genes are TRBV7-9 and TRBJ2-7; the match to TRBD1 covers 8 bases. Trimming at V came to 1 base and at J to 4 bases, leaving 6 bases not matched to a gene. Germline CDR1 SEHNR, CDR2 FQNEAQ (reference sequence). The CDR3 covers 15 residues. CDR3 residues: CASSLGTGRPYEQYF. For the CDR3, the DNA is TGTGCCAGCAGCTTAGGGACAGGGAGACCTTACGAGCAGTACTTC.